The 27 T cell receptor beta chains below were found in one sample sequenced in a study of cytomegalovirus exposure and HLA in healthy donors. In the PCR, 60 Vbeta and 13 Jbeta primers were used. Sequencing used immunoSEQ multiplex PCR; TCRdb keeps in-frame clones, though not all of them. The table has over 150,000 clones, around four fifths seen once. Sequencing was performed on PBMCs. The source is a boy younger than 10 in good health and CMV-seronegative.

The genes are TRBV5-4 and TRBJ2-2, with 9 positions matching TRBD1. V was clipped by 0 bases and J by 8 bases; unmatched bases: 11. The CDR3 loop spans 17 amino acids. CDR1 is SGHNT and CDR2 is YYREEE in the germline V gene (reference sequence). The CDR3 coding sequence is TGTGCCAGCAGCTTGGCCCTAGGGACAGGGAGTCGAGGGGAGCTGTTTTTT. As protein: CASSLALGTGSRGELFF.

As regards this clone: At one of its ends the junction is not consistent with the germline gene, which may arise from a read error. This chain uses TRBV7-7 with TRBJ2-7, with a weak D call TRBD2 (6 bases). The CDR3 runs to 16 residues. Germline values: CDR1 SSHAT, CDR2 FNYEAQ (reference sequence). CDR3 sequence: CASSPLGGLFCNEQYF. The DNA of the CDR3 is TGTGCTAGCAGCCCGTTGGGAGGTCTCTTCTGCAACGAGCAGTACTTC.

The chain combines TRBV4-2 with TRBJ2-2; no clear D. The V end lost 3 bases, the J end lost 1 base, and 9 bases lay between the germline ends. The germline gives CDR1 LGHNA, CDR2 YNFKEQ. The CDR3 spans 15 residues. In DNA form, the CDR3 reads TGTGCCAGCAGCCAGGAGTATGGGAACACCGGGGAGCTGTTTTTT. Translating it yields CASSQEYGNTGELFF.

The gene calls are TRBV4-1 and TRBJ2-5; no clear D gene. V was cut by 0 bases and J by 4 bases, with 3 bases left in between. CDR3 length: 12 residues. Germline loops: CDR1 MGHRA, CDR2 YSYEKL. The CDR3 is CASSQDRETQYF. The DNA for the CDR3 is TGCGCCAGCAGCCAAGATAGAGAGACCCAGTACTTC.

The V gene is TRBV30, the J gene TRBJ2-3, with D possibly matching TRBD2 (5 bases). In germline, CDR1 is GTSNPN, CDR2 SVGIG (reference sequence). Trimming pared 3 bases from V and 0 bases from J, leaving 16 bases between. CDR3 length equals 16 residues. Written as DNA, the CDR3 is TGTGCCTGGAGGGTGTTTAGCGCCTCTAGCACAGATACGCAGTATTTT. Translation gives CAWRVFSASSTDTQYF.

The genes are TRBV4-1 and TRBJ1-1, with D perhaps matching TRBD1 (5 bases). This CDR3 comprises 16 residues. Germline V lookup: CDR1 MGHRA, CDR2 YSYEKL. Trimming removed 2 bases from V and 1 base from J, with 14 bases in between. The CDR3 region is CASSQKIDRPNTEAFF. For the CDR3, the DNA is TGCGCCAGCAGCCAAAAAATTGACAGACCGAACACTGAAGCTTTCTTT.

CDR3 bases: TGTGCCAGCAGGCTTCGCGGGGGGACCGGGGAGCTGTTTTTT. Translating gives CASRLRGGTGELFF. The chain couples TRBV11-3 to TRBJ2-2, with TRBD2 matching over 8 bases. This CDR3 comprises 14 residues. Germline assignment: CDR1 SGHNT and CDR2 YENEEA. Germline trimming cut 6 bases from V and 5 bases from J; bases unmatched to any gene: 5.

The J gene is TRBJ2-1, the V gene TRBV5-6; 9 bases map to TRBD2. Germline lookup yields CDR1 SGHDT and CDR2 YYEEEE. Germline trimming cut 0 bases from V and 8 bases from J; bases unmatched to any gene: 6. The CDR3 contains 15 residues. Here the CDR3 DNA reads TGTGCCAGCAGCTTGGCTCTAGCGGGATGGCATGAGCAGTTCTTC. It encodes CASSLALAGWHEQFF.

The J gene is TRBJ2-7, the V gene TRBV28, with TRBD1 identical over 7 bases. The trim removed 4 bases at V and 3 bases at J, leaving 9 bases unmatched. The CDR3 length is 15 residues. Germline V CDR1 and CDR2: MDHEN, SYDVKM. CDR3 residues: CASSSTGAVGYEQYF. In nucleotides, the CDR3 is TGTGCCAGCAGTTCTACAGGGGCCGTTGGCTACGAGCAGTACTTC.

The gene calls are TRBV28 and TRBJ1-4, with D tentatively TRBD1 (6 bases). Per germline, CDR1 MDHEN and CDR2 SYDVKM. V was cut by 3 bases and J by 2 bases, with 10 bases left in between. This CDR3 comprises 15 residues. CDR3 region: CASSFGGRTNEKLFF. The CDR3 DNA reads TGTGCCAGCAGTTTCGGGGGGCGGACTAATGAAAAACTGTTTTTT.

In nucleotides, the CDR3 is TGTGCCAGCAGCCCGACCGACAGCTACAATGAGCAGTTCTTC. This sequence encodes CASSPTDSYNEQFF. This chain joins TRBV7-9 and TRBJ2-1; weak D call: TRBD1 (5 bases). The CDR3 runs 14 residues. V lost 5 bases to trimming and J lost 3 bases, with 11 bases between them. Germline lookup yields CDR1 SEHNR and CDR2 FQNEAQ (reference sequence).

This chain connects TRBV19 to TRBJ1-2; D not certain. This CDR3 has 11 residues. V was pared by 4 bases and J by 10 bases, with 10 bases between. From germline, CDR1 is LNHDA and CDR2 SQIVND (reference sequence). Written as DNA, the CDR3 is TGTGCCAGTAGTAATGGGCCCCTCTACACCTTC. It codes for CASSNGPLYTF. Based on the CDR3 plus reference TRBV19 and TRBJ1-2, the full variable domain is DGGITQSPKYLFRKEGQNVTLSCEQNLNHDAMYWYRQDPGQGLRLIYYSQIVNDFQKGDIAEGYSVSREKKESFPLTVTSAQKNPTAFYLCASSNGPLYTFGSGTRLTVV.

This clone was seen a single time. This chain links TRBV13 with TRBJ1-1; tentatively, D is TRBD1 (5 bases). The V end lost 2 bases, the J end lost 2 bases, and 9 bases lay between the germline ends. Looked up from germline, CDR1 is PRHDT and CDR2 is FYEKMQ (reference sequence). CDR3 size: 14 residues. CDR3 nucleotides: TGTGCCAGCAGCTTAACGGGGGGAAACACTGAAGCTTTCTTT. Protein sequence: CASSLTGGNTEAFF.

The chain uses TRBV5-4 and TRBJ2-1, with 9 bases matching TRBD2. Germline CDR1 reads SGHNT; CDR2 reads YYREEE (reference sequence). The length of the CDR3 is 15 residues. The V gene end was trimmed by 0 bases and the J gene end by 7 bases; junction bases not matched to a gene: 5. This CDR3 is CASSLESSGNNEQFF. The CDR3 nucleotides read TGTGCCAGCAGCTTGGAGTCTAGCGGGAATAATGAGCAGTTCTTC.

The chain couples TRBV30 to TRBJ2-1; 12 positions agree with TRBD2. The CDR3 contains 15 residues. Trimming removed 8 bases from V and 4 bases from J; junction bases left unmatched: 9. CDR1 and CDR2 (germline): GTSNPN, SVGIG (reference sequence). The CDR3 spells CAGVGTSGSYNEQFF. The DNA of the CDR3 is TGTGCCGGGGTCGGGACTAGCGGGTCGTACAATGAGCAGTTCTTC.

The chain carries TRBV7-8 and TRBJ1-4; D not resolved. This CDR3 is 13 amino acids long. Trimming removed 10 bases at V and 8 bases at J, with 17 bases between. Germline assignment: CDR1 SGHVS and CDR2 FQNEAQ. CDR3 loop: CATALRSFEKLFF. CDR3 sequence (DNA): TGTGCCACGGCTCTGCGGTCTTTCGAAAAACTGTTTTTT.

The chain uses TRBV7-9 and TRBJ2-6; perhaps TRBD2 as D (7 bases). This CDR3 comprises 14 residues. Germline values: CDR1 SEHNR, CDR2 FQNEAQ (reference sequence). Trimming shortened V by 5 bases and J by 4 bases, and 9 bases separated the two germline ends. CDR3 loop: CASSRGAGANVLTF. DNA for the CDR3: TGTGCCAGCAGCCGGGGGGCCGGGGCCAACGTCCTGACTTTC.

The chain recombines TRBV4-1 with TRBJ2-2; a possible D gene is TRBD1 (6 bases). CDR1 is MGHRA, CDR2 YSYEKL, per germline. CDR3 length: 16 residues. Trimming took 2 bases from V and 0 from J, leaving 10 bases between them. CDR3 sequence: CASSQLTGSNTGELFF. CDR3 in DNA: TGCGCCAGCAGCCAACTTACAGGGTCGAACACCGGGGAGCTGTTTTTT.

Only one count was recorded for this clone. V and J are TRBV2 and TRBJ2-7; 7 bases line up with TRBD2. The germline V gene has CDR1 SNHLY and CDR2 FYNNEI. J lost 0 bases, V lost 0 bases, and 2 bases had no gene match. The CDR3 has 15 amino acids. The CDR3 reads CASSEAGGSSYEQYF. In nucleotides, the CDR3 is TGTGCCAGCAGTGAAGCCGGCGGGAGCTCCTACGAGCAGTACTTC.

The J gene is TRBJ2-5, the V gene TRBV6-1; D perhaps matches TRBD1 (5 bases). Germline V lookup: CDR1 MNHNS, CDR2 SASEGT. The V and J ends lost 1 base and 4 bases respectively, with 13 bases between them. The CDR3 is 15 amino acids. The CDR3 DNA reads TGTGCCAGCAGTGAAGATAACTCTAGGGGAGAGACCCAGTACTTC. Translation: CASSEDNSRGETQYF.

The chain uses TRBV30 and TRBJ1-3; TRBD1 matches 10 bases. The germline gives CDR1 GTSNPN, CDR2 SVGIG (reference sequence). With 0 bases clipped from V and 1 base from J, the junction kept 18 bases outside the gene matches. This CDR3 has 21 residues. The CDR3 sequence: CAWSVPFGTGVNVGSGNTIYF. CDR3 coding DNA: TGTGCCTGGAGTGTACCATTCGGGACAGGGGTTAACGTCGGATCTGGAAACACCATATATTTT.

This clone was seen a few times. This chain links TRBV18 with TRBJ2-6; 8 nucleotides line up with TRBD1. After removal of 4 bases from V and 0 bases from J, the junction contained 5 bases not matched to a gene. Germline V gene sequence: CDR1 KGHSH, CDR2 LQKENI. CDR3 length equals 17 residues. The CDR3 region is CASSLRTGRSGANVLTF. In DNA, the CDR3 is TGTGCCAGCTCACTACGGACAGGGCGCTCTGGGGCCAACGTCCTGACTTTC.

The V gene is TRBV18, the J gene TRBJ2-3, with D possibly being TRBD2 (6 bases). Germline loops: CDR1 KGHSH, CDR2 LQKENI. The germline V and J ends were trimmed by 5 bases and 0 bases, with 6 bases remaining between them. The CDR3 totals 13 residues. The CDR3, as DNA: TGTGCCAGCTCAGGGACTAGCACAGATACGCAGTATTTT. Its translation: CASSGTSTDTQYF.

The V gene is TRBV15, the J gene TRBJ2-7; D perhaps matches TRBD2 (7 bases). Trimming removed 3 bases from V and 7 bases from J, with 19 bases in between. CDR3 size: 15 residues. CDR1 LNHNV and CDR2 YYDKDF come from the germline V gene (reference sequence). CDR3 loop: CATSSLSGGGREQYV. The CDR3 region has the DNA TGTGCCACCAGCAGTCTATCTGGGGGGGGCAGGGAGCAGTACGTC.

The V gene is TRBV4-3, the J gene TRBJ2-4; D perhaps matches TRBD2 (5 bases). V lost 0 bases, J lost 9 bases, and 9 bases lay in between. The CDR3 is made up of 13 amino acids. CDR1 is LGHNA and CDR2 is YSLEER in the germline V gene. In DNA, the CDR3 is TGCGCCAGCAGCCAAGATCAGGAGGCCATTCAGTACTTC. As protein: CASSQDQEAIQYF.

The J gene is TRBJ2-1, the V gene TRBV7-6; D is unresolved. The CDR3 is made up of 12 amino acids. V lost 4 bases and J lost 7, with 8 bases in between. Germline V gives CDR1 SGHVS, CDR2 FNYEAQ. The CDR3 loop is CASSSRLNEQFF. In DNA, the CDR3 is TGTGCCAGCAGCTCCCGACTGAATGAGCAGTTCTTC.

The V and J genes are TRBV6-1 and TRBJ1-2, with a tentative D call TRBD1 (6 bases). Between the trimmed V and J ends, which lost 10 bases and 4 bases, there was a span of 16 bases. This CDR3 region has 13 residues. CDR1 and CDR2 from the germline V gene are MNHNS and SASEGT. The CDR3 sequence is CANGGGITYGYTF. The CDR3 region has the DNA TGTGCCAACGGGGGGGGCATAACCTATGGCTACACCTTC.